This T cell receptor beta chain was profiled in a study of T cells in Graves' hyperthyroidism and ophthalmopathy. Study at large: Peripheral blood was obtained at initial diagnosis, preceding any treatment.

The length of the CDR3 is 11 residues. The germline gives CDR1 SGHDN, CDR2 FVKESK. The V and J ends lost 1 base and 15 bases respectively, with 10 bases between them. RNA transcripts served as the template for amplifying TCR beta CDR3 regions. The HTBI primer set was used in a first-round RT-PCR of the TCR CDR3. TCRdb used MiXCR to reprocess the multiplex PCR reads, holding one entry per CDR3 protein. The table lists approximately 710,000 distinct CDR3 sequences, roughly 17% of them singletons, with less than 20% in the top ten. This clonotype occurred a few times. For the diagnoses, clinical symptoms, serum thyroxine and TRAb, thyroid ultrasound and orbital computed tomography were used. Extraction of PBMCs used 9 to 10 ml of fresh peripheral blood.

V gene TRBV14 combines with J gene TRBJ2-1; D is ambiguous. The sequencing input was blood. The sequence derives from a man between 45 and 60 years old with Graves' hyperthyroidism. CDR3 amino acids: CASSQVNLLFF. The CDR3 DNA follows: TGTGCCAGCAGCCAAGTAAACCTACTGTTCTTC.